The source of this T cell receptor (beta chain) is a study of cytomegalovirus exposure and HLA in healthy donors. The PCR made use of 60 Vbeta and 13 Jbeta primers. Data came from immunoSEQ multiplex PCR; TCRdb stores just in-frame clones and leaves some out. The table records 95,000 to 150,000 clones, 66% of them present only once. The CDR3 totals 14 residues. Germline CDR1 and CDR2: GTSNPN and SVGIG (reference sequence). V was trimmed by 5 bases and J by 2 bases, leaving 16 bases between them. The clonotype originates from a man between 18 and 29 years old in good health and CMV-seronegative. The chain is built from TRBV30 and TRBJ2-7; D remains ambiguous. Sequenced: PBMCs. For the CDR3, the DNA is TGTGCCTGGGTTCGTCTCAGTCCTCCCTACGAGCAGTACTTC. It is translated as CAWVRLSPPYEQYF.